This entry concerns a single T cell receptor (beta chain). As yet, its antigen is unknown. The CDR3 carries no conserved terminal phenylalanine or tryptophan, so it likely arises from a read error. The DNA is left out, because the CDR3 cannot be placed on it with certainty; the CDR3 is given as TCRdb lists it. Germline V gives CDR1 SGHNT, CDR2 YENEEA. The CDR3 contains 11 residues when both ends are counted. The entry originates in a study of T cells in Graves' hyperthyroidism and ophthalmopathy. General study findings and limits: Patients with ophthalmopathy were separated from those with stable hyperthyroidism by a 13 V-J model.

The CDR3 regions of TCR beta were amplified from RNA transcripts. During a first-round RT-PCR of the TCR CDR3, the HTBI primer set was used. TCRdb recomputed calls from the multiplex PCR reads with MiXCR, one row per CDR3 protein. The sample yields 450,000 to 700,000 distinct CDR3 sequences, around 42% seen once. Any patient presenting with uncontrolled infection, other autoimmune disease, pregnancy or lactation was left out. The receptor was derived from an adult woman with Graves' disease, either hyperthyroidism or ophthalmopathy (not recorded which). This chain joins TRBV11-3 and TRBJ1-3. The sequenced material came from peripheral blood or thyroid tissue (not recorded which). The CDR3 reads CASRSPTTGST.